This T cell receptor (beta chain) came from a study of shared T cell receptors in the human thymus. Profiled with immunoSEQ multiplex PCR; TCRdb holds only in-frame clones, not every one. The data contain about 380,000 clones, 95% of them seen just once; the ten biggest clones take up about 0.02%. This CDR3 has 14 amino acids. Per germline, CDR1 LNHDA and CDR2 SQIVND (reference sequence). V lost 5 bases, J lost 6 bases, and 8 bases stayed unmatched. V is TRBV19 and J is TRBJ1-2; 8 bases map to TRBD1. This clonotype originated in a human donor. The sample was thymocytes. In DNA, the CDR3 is TGTGCCAGTAGTTCCCTGACAGGGGAAGATGGCTACACCTTC. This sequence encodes CASSSLTGEDGYTF.